A selection of T cell receptor beta chains follows, all from one sample in a study of T cell repertoires in cytomegalovirus infection. TCRdb ran MiXCR on the reads and lists one entry per CDR3 protein. Of 90,000 to 130,000 distinct CDR3 sequences detected, 10% appear once; the ten largest clones hold roughly 29%. No antigens are known for them. Sequenced sample: PBMCs, sequenced either directly or after in vitro stimulation (not recorded which). Source of these receptors: a human donor in good health (CMV status not recorded). Some clones in this sample may be carry-over from other donors' samples. CDR3s include the opening cysteine and the closing phenylalanine or tryptophan. Fields, in order: J gene, D gene, V gene, clone size, CDR3 protein, CDR3 DNA. The D gene is left open where the match is weak. The size of a clone is reported for some rows only, either as once, few or many, or as a class for expanded clones.

TRBJ2-3	-	TRBV28	-	CASQVSEGTDTQYF	TGTGCCAGCCAGGTTTCTGAAGGCACAGATACGCAGTATTTT
TRBJ2-1	TRBD1	TRBV19	few	CASTTRQGTKGYNEQFF	TGTGCCAGTACCACTCGACAGGGTACGAAGGGGTACAATGAGCAGTTCTTC
TRBJ2-2	-	TRBV7-9	many	CASSLVTGELFF	TGTGCCAGCAGCTTGGTCACCGGGGAGCTGTTTTTT
TRBJ1-4	TRBD1	TRBV7-2	many	CASSNFTGGPREKLFF	TGTGCCAGCAGCAACTTTACAGGGGGCCCTCGAGAAAAACTGTTTTTT
TRBJ2-3	-	TRBV7-2	many	CASSLGSEILTDTQYF	TGTGCCAGCAGCTTGGGCAGCGAGATTCTCACAGATACGCAGTATTTT
TRBJ1-1	-	TRBV11-2	many	CASSLALAEAFF	TGTGCCAGCAGCTTAGCGTTGGCTGAAGCTTTCTTT
TRBJ2-2	-	TRBV2	-	CASKSHETGELFF	TGTGCCAGCAAGAGCCACGAAACCGGGGAGCTGTTTTTT
TRBJ2-4	-	TRBV19	-	CASSPAWGVWAKNIQYF	TGTGCCAGTAGCCCCGCGTGGGGGGTCTGGGCCAAAAACATTCAGTACTTC
TRBJ1-5	-	TRBV12-3/TRBV12-4	many	CASSLGGLNSNQPQHF	TGTGCCAGCAGCCTCGGGGGGCTGAATAGCAATCAGCCCCAGCATTTT
TRBJ1-1	TRBD1	TRBV7-2	many	CASSLNQGVRTEAFF	TGTGCCAGCAGCTTAAACCAGGGGGTAAGGACTGAAGCTTTCTTT
TRBJ2-3	-	TRBV14	-	CASSQDWVSTDTQYF	TGTGCCAGCAGCCAAGATTGGGTCTCCACAGATACGCAGTATTTT
TRBJ2-5	-	TRBV3-1	few	CASSQAGSETQYF	TGTGCCAGCAGCCAAGCGGGATCGGAGACCCAGTACTTC
TRBJ1-2	-	TRBV12-3/TRBV12-4	few	CASSRTALGGYTF	TGTGCCAGCAGTCGGACCGCCTTAGGGGGCTACACCTTC
TRBJ2-6	TRBD1	TRBV6-6	-	CASSYLTGAGANVLTF	TGTGCCAGCAGCTATCTCACAGGGGCTGGGGCCAACGTCCTGACTTTC
TRBJ1-2	-	TRBV7-8	many	CASSLAGGFYGYTF	TGTGCCAGCAGCTTAGCTGGTGGATTCTATGGCTACACCTTC
TRBJ2-2	TRBD2	TRBV5-5	-	CASSSTSGTSDPNTGELFF	TGTGCCAGCAGCTCAACCTCCGGGACTAGCGATCCGAACACCGGGGAGCTGTTTTTT
TRBJ2-5	TRBD1	TRBV20-1	few	CSASLVTGGETQYF	TGCAGTGCTAGTTTGGTTACAGGGGGAGAGACCCAGTACTTC
TRBJ1-6	-	TRBV7-2	many	CASSLGLGNSPLHF	TGTGCCAGCAGCTTAGGGTTGGGGAATTCACCCCTCCACTTT
TRBJ1-5	-	TRBV7-8	many	CASSLLPRPLSNQPQHF	TGTGCCAGCAGCTTACTACCGAGACCCCTTAGCAATCAGCCCCAGCATTTT
TRBJ2-3	-	TRBV4-2	few	CASSRLEADTQYF	TGTGCCAGCAGCCGCCTAGAGGCAGATACGCAGTATTTT
TRBJ2-1	-	TRBV10-3	few	CAISGTYNEQFF	TGTGCCATCAGTGGGACCTACAATGAGCAGTTCTTC
TRBJ2-5	TRBD2	TRBV19	-	CASSSTGGGETQYF	TGTGCCAGTAGTTCCACGGGAGGGGGAGAGACCCAGTACTTC
TRBJ2-1	-	TRBV7-9	-	CASSASEPHNEQFF	TGTGCCAGCAGCGCCTCCGAGCCCCACAATGAGCAGTTCTTC
TRBJ2-5	-	TRBV7-6	few	CASSSTIRDTRVQETQYF	TGTGCCAGCAGCTCCACAATACGGGACACCAGAGTCCAAGAGACCCAGTACTTC
TRBJ1-2	-	TRBV11-2	few	CASSLDRGGGGYTF	TGTGCCAGCAGCTTAGATCGAGGTGGAGGCGGCTACACCTTC
TRBJ2-2	TRBD2	TRBV6-2/TRBV6-3	few	CASTGSGSGSWYTGELFF	TGTGCCAGCACCGGATCTGGTAGCGGGAGTTGGTACACCGGGGAGCTGTTTTTT
TRBJ1-1	TRBD1	TRBV7-9	many	CASTTVPGQGADTEAFF	TGTGCCAGCACCACAGTCCCGGGACAGGGAGCGGACACTGAAGCTTTCTTT
TRBJ2-1	-	TRBV28	-	CASRIHSRNEQFF	TGTGCCAGCAGGATTCACAGCAGGAATGAGCAGTTCTTC
TRBJ2-3	TRBD2	TRBV7-6	many	CASARAGVLTDTQYF	TGTGCCAGCGCCAGGGCGGGAGTCCTGACAGATACGCAGTATTTT